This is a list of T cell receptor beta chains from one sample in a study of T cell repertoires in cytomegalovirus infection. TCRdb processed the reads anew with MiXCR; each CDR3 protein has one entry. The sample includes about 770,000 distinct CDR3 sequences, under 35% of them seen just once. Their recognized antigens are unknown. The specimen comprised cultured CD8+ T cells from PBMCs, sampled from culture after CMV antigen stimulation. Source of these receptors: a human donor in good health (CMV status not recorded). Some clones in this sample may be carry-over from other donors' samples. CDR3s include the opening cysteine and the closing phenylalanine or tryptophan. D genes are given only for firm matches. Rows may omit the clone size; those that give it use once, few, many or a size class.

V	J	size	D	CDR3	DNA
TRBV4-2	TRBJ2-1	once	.	CASSQGTSGSDEQFF	TGTGCCAGCAGCCAAGGGACCTCTGGGAGCGATGAGCAGTTCTTC
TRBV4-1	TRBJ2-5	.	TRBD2	CASSQPSGGGEETQYF	TGCGCCAGCAGCCAACCTAGCGGGGGGGGGGAGGAGACCCAGTACTTC
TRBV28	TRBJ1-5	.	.	CASSFSVTASNQPQHF	TGTGCCAGCAGTTTTTCAGTGACAGCTAGCAATCAGCCCCAGCATTTT
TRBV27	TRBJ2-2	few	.	CASTFLTAHTGELFF	TGTGCCAGCACCTTTTTGACCGCTCACACCGGGGAGCTGTTTTTT
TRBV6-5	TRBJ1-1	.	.	CASSSSHRVRNTEAFF	TGTGCCAGCAGTTCGTCACACAGGGTTAGAAACACTGAAGCTTTCTTT
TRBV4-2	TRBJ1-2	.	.	CASSQDVQRPGYTF	TGTGCCAGCAGCCAAGATGTCCAGCGCCCGGGCTACACCTTC
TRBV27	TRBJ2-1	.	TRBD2	CASSGTSGHNEQFF	TGTGCCAGCAGCGGGACTAGCGGACACAATGAGCAGTTCTTC
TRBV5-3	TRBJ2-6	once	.	CASSAGIGSSGANVLTF	TGTGCCAGCAGCGCCGGGATCGGAAGCTCTGGGGCCAACGTCCTGACTTTC
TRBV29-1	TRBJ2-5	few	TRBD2	CSVEGRTSGGELQETQYF	TGCAGCGTTGAAGGTCGGACTAGCGGGGGAGAATTACAAGAGACCCAGTACTTC
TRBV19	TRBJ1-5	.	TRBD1	CASSIGRNRGRHQPQHF	TGTGCCAGTAGTATTGGTAGAAACAGGGGGCGCCATCAGCCCCAGCATTTT
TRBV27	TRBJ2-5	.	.	CASSLSNQGLETQYF	TGTGCCAGCAGTTTATCCAATCAAGGGTTAGAGACCCAGTACTTC
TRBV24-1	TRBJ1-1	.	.	CATSYPDGEGGAFF	TGTGCCACCAGCTACCCTGACGGAGAAGGAGGGGCTTTCTTT
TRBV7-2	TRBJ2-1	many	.	CASSLFGPQFF	TGTGCCAGCAGCTTATTTGGACCCCAGTTCTTC
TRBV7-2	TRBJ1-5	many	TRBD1	CASSLVGQGANQPQHF	TGTGCCAGCAGCTTAGTGGGACAGGGGGCGAATCAGCCCCAGCATTTT
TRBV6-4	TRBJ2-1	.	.	CASSGNGYNEQFF	TGTGCCAGCAGTGGGAACGGCTACAATGAGCAGTTCTTC
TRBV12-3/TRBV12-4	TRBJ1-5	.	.	CASSPFPVPQHF	TGTGCCAGCAGTCCCTTCCCCGTGCCCCAGCATTTT
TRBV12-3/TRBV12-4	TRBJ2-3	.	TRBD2	CASSRAGGGTDTQYF	TGTGCCAGCAGTAGAGCGGGGGGAGGCACAGATACGCAGTATTTT
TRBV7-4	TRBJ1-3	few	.	CASSSSTEGGNTIYF	TGTGCCAGCAGCTCCTCGACAGAAGGTGGAAACACCATATATTTT
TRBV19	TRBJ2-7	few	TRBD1	CASSIGTGFLEQYF	TGTGCCAGTAGTATTGGGACAGGGTTCCTCGAGCAGTACTTC
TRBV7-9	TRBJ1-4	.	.	CASSLDATNEKLFF	TGTGCCAGCAGCTTAGATGCAACTAATGAAAAACTGTTTTTT
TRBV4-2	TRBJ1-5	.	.	CASSRRGGGQPRHF	TGTGCCAGCAGCCGACGTGGGGGGGGTCAGCCCCGGCATTTT
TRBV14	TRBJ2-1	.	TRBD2	CASSQATSGVNEQFF	TGTGCCAGCAGCCAGGCAACTAGCGGGGTTAATGAGCAGTTCTTC
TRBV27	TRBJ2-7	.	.	CASSFGISYEQYF	TGTGCCAGCAGTTTCGGGATCTCCTACGAGCAGTACTTC
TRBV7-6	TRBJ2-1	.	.	CASSLDSEGDNEQFF	TGTGCCAGCAGCTTAGATAGTGAAGGAGACAATGAGCAGTTCTTC
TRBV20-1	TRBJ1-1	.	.	CSARGNEIRLNTEAFF	TGCAGTGCTAGAGGGAACGAGATTCGTCTGAACACTGAAGCTTTCTTT
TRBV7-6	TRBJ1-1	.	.	CASRPRLAGVGTEAFF	TGTGCCAGCAGACCCCGGCTCGCGGGGGTAGGGACTGAAGCTTTCTTT
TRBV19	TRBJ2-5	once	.	CASTGHMGSQYF	TGTGCCAGTACTGGGCATATGGGGTCCCAGTACTTC
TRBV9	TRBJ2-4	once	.	CASSVDGLPQNIQYF	TGTGCCAGCAGCGTAGATGGACTACCGCAAAACATTCAGTACTTC
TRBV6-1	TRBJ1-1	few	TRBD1	CASGGIGQGGTEAFF	TGTGCCAGCGGGGGGATCGGACAGGGAGGTACTGAAGCTTTCTTT
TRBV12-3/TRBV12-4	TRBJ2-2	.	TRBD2	CASSITSGANTGELFF	TGTGCCAGCAGTATCACTAGCGGGGCGAACACCGGGGAGCTGTTTTTT
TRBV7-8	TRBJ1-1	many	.	CASSLEGSRGTEAFF	TGTGCCAGCAGCTTAGAGGGGTCCCGGGGCACTGAAGCTTTCTTT
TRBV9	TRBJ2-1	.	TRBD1	CASSVGQGANNEQFF	TGTGCCAGCAGCGTAGGGCAGGGGGCCAACAATGAGCAGTTCTTC
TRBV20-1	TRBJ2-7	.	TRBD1	CSARVWTGGRGASYEQYF	TGCAGTGCTAGGGTTTGGACAGGGGGCCGGGGGGCGTCCTACGAGCAGTACTTC
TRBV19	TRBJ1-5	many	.	CASSISGEGNQPQHF	TGTGCCAGTAGTATATCGGGGGAAGGCAATCAGCCCCAGCATTTT
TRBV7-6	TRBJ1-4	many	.	CASSVTIWDKGPYATNEKLFF	TGTGCCAGCAGCGTCACTATATGGGACAAAGGCCCCTATGCAACTAATGAAAAACTGTTTTTT
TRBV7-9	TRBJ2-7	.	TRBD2	CASRPGTSGRTYEQYF	TGTGCCAGCAGACCCGGGACTAGCGGACGAACCTACGAGCAGTACTTC
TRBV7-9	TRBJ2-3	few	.	CASSLSSTFTDTQYF	TGTGCCAGCAGCTTATCCAGCACGTTCACAGATACGCAGTATTTT
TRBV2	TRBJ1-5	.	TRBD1	CASSVDRGQYSNQPQHF	TGTGCCAGCAGCGTGGACAGGGGTCAATATAGCAATCAGCCCCAGCATTTT
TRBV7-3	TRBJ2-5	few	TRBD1	CASSSTGLRETQYF	TGTGCCAGCAGCTCGACAGGGTTAAGGGAGACCCAGTACTTC
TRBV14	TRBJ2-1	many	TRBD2	CASSPPGLARNEQFF	TGTGCCAGCAGCCCGCCGGGACTAGCGCGGAATGAGCAGTTCTTC
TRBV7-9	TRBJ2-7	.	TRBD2	CASNDGGTYEQYF	TGTGCCAGCAATGACGGGGGGACCTACGAGCAGTACTTC
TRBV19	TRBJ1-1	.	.	CASRVQGLHGNTEAFF	TGTGCCAGTAGGGTACAGGGCCTTCACGGGAACACTGAAGCTTTCTTT
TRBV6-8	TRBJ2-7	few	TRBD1	CASRGQGASYEQYF	TGTGCCAGCAGAGGGCAGGGGGCCTCCTACGAGCAGTACTTC
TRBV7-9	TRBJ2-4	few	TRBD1	CASSPLGQGETKNIQYF	TGTGCCAGCAGCCCCCTAGGACAGGGGGAGACCAAAAACATTCAGTACTTC
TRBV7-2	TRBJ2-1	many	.	CASEGGDSYNEQFF	TGTGCCAGCGAGGGCGGGGACTCCTACAATGAGCAGTTCTTC
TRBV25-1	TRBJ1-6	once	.	CASSAPSGAPLHF	TGTGCCAGCAGTGCCCCGTCCGGAGCACCCCTCCACTTT
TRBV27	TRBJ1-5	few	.	CASSSNRNQPQHF	TGTGCCAGCAGTTCTAACAGGAATCAGCCCCAGCATTTT
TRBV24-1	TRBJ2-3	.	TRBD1	CATSDPGQSTDTQYF	TGTGCCACCAGTGACCCGGGACAGAGCACAGATACGCAGTATTTT
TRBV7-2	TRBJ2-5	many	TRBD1	CASRGNRGPLFLETQYF	TGTGCCAGCAGGGGGAACAGGGGACCTCTTTTTTTAGAGACCCAGTACTTC
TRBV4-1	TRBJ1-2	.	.	CASSQDSPFDIPFGYTF	TGCGCCAGCAGCCAAGATTCCCCTTTTGACATTCCGTTCGGCTACACCTTC
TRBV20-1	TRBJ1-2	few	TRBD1	CSARDRTYGYTF	TGCAGTGCTAGGGACAGGACCTATGGCTACACCTTC